Included here is one T cell receptor beta chain sequence, with context. This specimen comes from a study of blood T cell repertoires in COVID-19. In the study overall: Some COVID-19 samples were acute and others convalescent; all came from the United States, Italy and Spain. Nucleic acid was either cDNA or gDNA, and it came from T cells, B-cell-depleted T cells, or PBMCs.

Authors' methods: Cell counts per sample came from amplifying reference gene primers. The table came from immunoSEQ multiplex PCR; TCRdb's copy has only in-frame clones and leaves some out. The V and J calls and clone size were taken over from that table, and D and trimming were inferred from the DNA. The table records approximately 190,000 clones, about 88% of them present only once. This CDR3 has 11 residues. Germline V gene data show CDR1 as DFQATT and CDR2 as SNEGSKA (reference sequence). Deletions cut 2 bases from V and 14 bases from J, with 14 bases between. The sample was peripheral blood. This receptor was taken from a woman aged 40 to 49 who had recovered from COVID-19. This rearrangement joins TRBV20-1 to TRBJ2-3; D is perhaps TRBD2 (6 bases). The chain's CDR3 is CSARSSGWSYF. CDR3 bases: TGCAGTGCTAGATCCAGCGGGTGGTCGTATTTT.